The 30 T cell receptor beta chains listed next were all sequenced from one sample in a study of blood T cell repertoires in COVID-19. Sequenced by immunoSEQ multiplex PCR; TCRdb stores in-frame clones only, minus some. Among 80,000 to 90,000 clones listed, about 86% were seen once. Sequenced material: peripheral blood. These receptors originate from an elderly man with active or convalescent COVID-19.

The CDR3 region is CASSSIDRVDYEQYF. Written as DNA, the CDR3 is TGTGCCAGCAGTTCAATTGACAGGGTGGACTACGAGCAGTACTTC. This sequence joins TRBV28 and TRBJ2-7, with 7 bases that match TRBD1. The CDR3 is 15 residues long. V lost 4 bases to trimming and J lost 3 bases; unmatched junction nucleotides: 9. Germline CDR1 is MDHEN and CDR2 is SYDVKM. The full variable domain, its missing parts supplied by reference TRBV28 and TRBJ2-7, is DVKVTQSSRYLVKRTGEKVFLECVQDMDHENMFWYRQDPGLGLRLIYFSYDVKMKEKGDIPEGYSVSREKKERFSLILESASTNQTSMYLCASSSIDRVDYEQYFGPGTRLTVT.

The CDR3 here is CASSFPRLGTGQETQYF. As DNA, the CDR3 is TGTGCCAGCAGCTTCCCCAGGTTGGGGACAGGGCAAGAGACCCAGTACTTC. The chain recombines TRBV7-9 with TRBJ2-5, with 9 positions matching TRBD1. V trimming: 3 bases; J trimming: 2 bases; junction bases outside the gene matches: 10. There are 17 residues in the CDR3. Germline CDR1 is SEHNR and CDR2 is FQNEAQ (reference sequence).

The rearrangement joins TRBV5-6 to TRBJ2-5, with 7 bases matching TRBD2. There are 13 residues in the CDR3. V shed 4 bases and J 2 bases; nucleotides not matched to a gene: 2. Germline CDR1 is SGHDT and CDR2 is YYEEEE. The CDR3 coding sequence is TGTGCCAGCAGCCCACTAGCGCAAGAGACCCAGTACTTC. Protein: CASSPLAQETQYF.

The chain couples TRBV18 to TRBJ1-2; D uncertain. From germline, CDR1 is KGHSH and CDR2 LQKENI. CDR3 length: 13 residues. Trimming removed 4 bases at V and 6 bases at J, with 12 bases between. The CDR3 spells CASSLPALDGYTF. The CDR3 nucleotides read TGTGCCAGCTCACTACCAGCTCTGGATGGCTACACCTTC.

CDR3 loop: CASSLGLGEGGEQYF. As DNA, the CDR3 is TGCGCCAGCAGCCTCGGCCTTGGGGAGGGGGGTGAGCAGTACTTC. This rearrangement joins TRBV4-3 to TRBJ2-7, with a weak D call TRBD2 (7 bases). Trimming removed 4 bases at V and 7 bases at J, with 20 bases between. This CDR3 is 15 amino acids long. Germline assignment: CDR1 LGHNA and CDR2 YSLEER.

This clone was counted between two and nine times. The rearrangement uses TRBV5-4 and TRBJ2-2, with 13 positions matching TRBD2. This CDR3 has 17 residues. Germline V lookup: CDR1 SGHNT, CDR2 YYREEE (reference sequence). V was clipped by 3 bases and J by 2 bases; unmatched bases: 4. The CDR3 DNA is TGTGCCAGCAGCTCCGGGACTAGCGGGGTTAACACCGGGGAGCTGTTTTTT. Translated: CASSSGTSGVNTGELFF.

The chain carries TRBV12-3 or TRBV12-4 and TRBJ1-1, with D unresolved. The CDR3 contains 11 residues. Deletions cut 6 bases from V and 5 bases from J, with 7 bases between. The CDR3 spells CASRTNTEAFF. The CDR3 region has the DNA TGTGCCAGCAGGACAAATACTGAAGCTTTCTTT.

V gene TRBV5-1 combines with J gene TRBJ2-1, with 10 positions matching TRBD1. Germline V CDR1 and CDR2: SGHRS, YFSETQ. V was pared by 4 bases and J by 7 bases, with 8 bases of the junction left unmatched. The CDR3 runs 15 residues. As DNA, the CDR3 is TGCGCCAGCAGCGCGGGGACAGGGGCGAGTAATGAGCAGTTCTTC. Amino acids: CASSAGTGASNEQFF.

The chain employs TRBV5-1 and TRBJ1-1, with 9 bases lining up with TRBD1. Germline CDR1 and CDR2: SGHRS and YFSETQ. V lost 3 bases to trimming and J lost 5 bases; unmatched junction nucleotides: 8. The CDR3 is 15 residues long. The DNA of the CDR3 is TGCGCCAGCAGCTCCTCGACAGGGGGTGAGACTGAAGCTTTCTTT. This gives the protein CASSSSTGGETEAFF.

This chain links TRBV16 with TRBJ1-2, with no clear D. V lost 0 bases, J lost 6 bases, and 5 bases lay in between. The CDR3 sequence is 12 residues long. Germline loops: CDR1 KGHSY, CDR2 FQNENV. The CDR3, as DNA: TGTGCCAGCAGCCAATCCGGGGATGGCTACACCTTC. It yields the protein CASSQSGDGYTF.

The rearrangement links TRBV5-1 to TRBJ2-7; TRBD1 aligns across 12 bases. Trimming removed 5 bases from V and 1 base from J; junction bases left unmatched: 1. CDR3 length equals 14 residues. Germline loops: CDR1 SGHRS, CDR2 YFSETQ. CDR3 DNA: TGCGCCAGCAGGGGACAGGGGGCTTCCTACGAGCAGTACTTC. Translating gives CASRGQGASYEQYF.

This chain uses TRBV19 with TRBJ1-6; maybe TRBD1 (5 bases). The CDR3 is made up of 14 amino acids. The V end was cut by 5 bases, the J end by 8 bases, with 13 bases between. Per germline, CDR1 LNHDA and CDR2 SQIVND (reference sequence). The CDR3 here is CASSGAGKDSPLHF. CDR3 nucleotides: TGTGCCAGTAGTGGGGCAGGGAAGGATTCACCCCTCCACTTT.

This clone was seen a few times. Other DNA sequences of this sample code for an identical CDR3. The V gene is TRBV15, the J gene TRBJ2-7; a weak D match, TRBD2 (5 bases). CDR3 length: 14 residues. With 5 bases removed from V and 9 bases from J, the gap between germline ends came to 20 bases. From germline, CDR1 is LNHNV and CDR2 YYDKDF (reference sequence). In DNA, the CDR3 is TGTGCCACCAGCTCCTCGAGACGAGGGCATGCGCAGTACTTC. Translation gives CATSSSRRGHAQYF.

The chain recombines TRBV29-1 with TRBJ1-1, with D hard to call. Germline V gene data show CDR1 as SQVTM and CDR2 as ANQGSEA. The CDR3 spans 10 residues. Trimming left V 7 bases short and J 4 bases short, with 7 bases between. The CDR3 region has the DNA TGCAGCGCCTTGGCCACTGAAGCTTTCTTT. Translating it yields CSALATEAFF.

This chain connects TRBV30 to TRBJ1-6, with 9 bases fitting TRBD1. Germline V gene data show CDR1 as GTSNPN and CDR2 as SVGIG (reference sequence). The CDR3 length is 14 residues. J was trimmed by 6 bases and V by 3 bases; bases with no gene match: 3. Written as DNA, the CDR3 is TGTGCCTGGAGCCAGGGACAGGGTAATTCACCCCTCCACTTT. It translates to CAWSQGQGNSPLHF.

The CDR3 reads CASSRTGGSIAEAFF. In nucleotides, the CDR3 is TGTGCCAGTAGTAGGACAGGGGGTTCTATCGCTGAAGCTTTCTTT. J is TRBJ1-1 and V is TRBV19; 10 nucleotides agree with TRBD1. The CDR3 covers 15 residues. The V segment lost 4 bases and the J segment 6 bases; nucleotides outside the gene matches: 8. CDR1 is LNHDA, CDR2 SQIVND, per germline (reference sequence).

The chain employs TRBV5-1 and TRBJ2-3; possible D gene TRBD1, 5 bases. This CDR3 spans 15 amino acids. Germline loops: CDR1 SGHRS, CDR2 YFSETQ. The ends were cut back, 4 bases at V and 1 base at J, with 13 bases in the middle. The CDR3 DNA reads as TGCGCCAGCAGCCAAAGCCAAGGGGGCACAGATACGCAGTATTTT. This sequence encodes CASSQSQGGTDTQYF.

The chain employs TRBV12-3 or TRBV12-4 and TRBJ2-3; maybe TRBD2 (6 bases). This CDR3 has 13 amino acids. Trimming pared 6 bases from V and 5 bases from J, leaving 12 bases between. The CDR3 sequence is CASRLSSEDTQYF. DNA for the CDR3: TGTGCCAGCAGGCTTTCTAGCGAAGATACGCAGTATTTT.

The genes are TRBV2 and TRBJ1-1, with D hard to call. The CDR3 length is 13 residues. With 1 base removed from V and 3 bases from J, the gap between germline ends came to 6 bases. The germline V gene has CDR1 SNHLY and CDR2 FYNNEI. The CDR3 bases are TGTGCCAGCAGTGAAGGGAGGGACACTGAAGCTTTCTTT. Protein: CASSEGRDTEAFF.

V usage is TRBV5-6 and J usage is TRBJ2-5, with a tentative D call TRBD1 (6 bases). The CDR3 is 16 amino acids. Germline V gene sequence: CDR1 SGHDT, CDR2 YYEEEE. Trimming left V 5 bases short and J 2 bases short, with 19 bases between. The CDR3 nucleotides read TGTGCCAGCAGTGTAGCCGGGACAAGGACACAAGAGACCCAGTACTTC. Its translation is CASSVAGTRTQETQYF.

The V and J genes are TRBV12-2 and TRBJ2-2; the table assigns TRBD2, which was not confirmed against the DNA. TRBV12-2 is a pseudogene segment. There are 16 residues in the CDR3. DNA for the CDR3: TGTGCAAGTCGCTCACGGGAGGCCGGGAACACCGGGGAGCTGTTTTTT. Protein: CASRSREAGNTGELFF.

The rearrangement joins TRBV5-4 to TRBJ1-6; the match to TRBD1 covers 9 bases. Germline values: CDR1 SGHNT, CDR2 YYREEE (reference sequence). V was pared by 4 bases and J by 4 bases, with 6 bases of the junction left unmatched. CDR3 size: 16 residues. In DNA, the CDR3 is TGTGCCAGCAGCCTGGGACAGGGCCGTTATAATTCACCCCTCCACTTT. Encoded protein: CASSLGQGRYNSPLHF.

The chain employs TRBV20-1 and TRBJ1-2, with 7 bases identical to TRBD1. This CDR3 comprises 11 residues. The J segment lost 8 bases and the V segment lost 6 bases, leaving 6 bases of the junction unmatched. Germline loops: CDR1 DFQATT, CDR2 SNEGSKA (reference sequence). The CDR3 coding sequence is TGCAGTGCGGATCGACAGGGCGGCTACACCTTC. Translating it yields CSADRQGGYTF.

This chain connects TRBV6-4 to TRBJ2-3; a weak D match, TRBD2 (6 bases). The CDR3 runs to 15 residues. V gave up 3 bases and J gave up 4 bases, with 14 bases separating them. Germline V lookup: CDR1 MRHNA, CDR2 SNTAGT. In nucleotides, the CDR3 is TGTGCCAGCAGTGAACTTGCGGGACGGGCAGATACGCAGTATTTT. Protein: CASSELAGRADTQYF.

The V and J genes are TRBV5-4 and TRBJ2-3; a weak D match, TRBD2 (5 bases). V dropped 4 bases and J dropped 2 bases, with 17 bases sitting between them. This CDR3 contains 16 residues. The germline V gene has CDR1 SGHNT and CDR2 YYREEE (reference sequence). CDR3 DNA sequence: TGTGCCAGCAGCCCAACAACTAGGCGCCTCACAGATACGCAGTATTTT. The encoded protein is CASSPTTRRLTDTQYF.

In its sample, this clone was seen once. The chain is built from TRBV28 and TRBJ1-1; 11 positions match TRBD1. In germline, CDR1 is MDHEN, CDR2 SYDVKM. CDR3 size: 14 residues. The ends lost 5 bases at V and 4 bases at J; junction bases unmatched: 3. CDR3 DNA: TGTGCCAGCAGTGGACAGGGGGCTTTCACTGAAGCTTTCTTT. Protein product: CASSGQGAFTEAFF.

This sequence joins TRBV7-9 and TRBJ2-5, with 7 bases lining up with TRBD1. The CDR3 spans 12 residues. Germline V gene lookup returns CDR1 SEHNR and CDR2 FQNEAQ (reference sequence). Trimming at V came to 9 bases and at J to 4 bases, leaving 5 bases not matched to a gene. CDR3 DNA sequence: TGTGCCAGTTTCAACAGGGGAGAGACCCAGTACTTC. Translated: CASFNRGETQYF. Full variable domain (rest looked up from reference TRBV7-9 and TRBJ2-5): DTGVSQNPRHKITKRGQNVTFRCDPISEHNRLYWYRQTLGQGPEFLTYFQNEAQLEKSRLLSDRFSAERPKGSFSTLEIQRTEQGDSAMYLCASFNRGETQYFGPGTRLLVL.

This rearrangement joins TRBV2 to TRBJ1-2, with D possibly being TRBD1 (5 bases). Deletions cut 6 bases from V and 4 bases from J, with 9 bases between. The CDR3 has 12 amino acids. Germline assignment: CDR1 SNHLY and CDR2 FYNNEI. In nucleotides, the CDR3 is TGTGCCAGCAGATCCGACAGCTATGGCTACACCTTC. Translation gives CASRSDSYGYTF.

CDR3 region: CASSQIQGSPYEQYF. The DNA for the CDR3 is TGTGCCAGCAGCCAGATACAGGGGTCCCCCTACGAGCAGTACTTC. The rearrangement uses TRBV11-2 and TRBJ2-7; 7 bases agree with TRBD1. The CDR3 is 15 amino acids. In germline, CDR1 is SGHAT, CDR2 FQNNGV. Trimming at V came to 5 bases and at J to 2 bases, leaving 9 bases not matched to a gene.

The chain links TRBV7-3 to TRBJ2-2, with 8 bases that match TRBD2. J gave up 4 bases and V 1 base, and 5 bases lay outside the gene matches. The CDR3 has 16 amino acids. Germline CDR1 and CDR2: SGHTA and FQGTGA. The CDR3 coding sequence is TGTGCCAGCAGCTTAAATCCAGCGGGAGCCACCGGGGAGCTGTTTTTT. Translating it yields CASSLNPAGATGELFF.